This entry describes one T cell receptor (beta chain). This sample is part of a study of shared clonotypes between healthy human individuals. The table came from immunoSEQ multiplex PCR; TCRdb's copy has only in-frame clones and leaves some out. The sample contains some 580,000 clones, around 97% of which appear only once. Per the germline V gene, CDR1 is MGHRA and CDR2 is YSYEKL. Trimming shortened V by 0 bases and J by 4 bases, and 10 bases separated the two germline ends. CDR3 length: 15 amino acids. V usage is TRBV4-1 and J usage is TRBJ2-1; D not resolved. Specimen: naive CD4+ T cells sorted from blood. Subset reported: CD45RA+ positively selected. The receptor comes from a woman in her thirties in good health. Here the CDR3 reads CASSQDPTGYNEQFF. In DNA, the CDR3 is TGCGCCAGCAGCCAAGATCCCACGGGTTACAATGAGCAGTTCTTC.